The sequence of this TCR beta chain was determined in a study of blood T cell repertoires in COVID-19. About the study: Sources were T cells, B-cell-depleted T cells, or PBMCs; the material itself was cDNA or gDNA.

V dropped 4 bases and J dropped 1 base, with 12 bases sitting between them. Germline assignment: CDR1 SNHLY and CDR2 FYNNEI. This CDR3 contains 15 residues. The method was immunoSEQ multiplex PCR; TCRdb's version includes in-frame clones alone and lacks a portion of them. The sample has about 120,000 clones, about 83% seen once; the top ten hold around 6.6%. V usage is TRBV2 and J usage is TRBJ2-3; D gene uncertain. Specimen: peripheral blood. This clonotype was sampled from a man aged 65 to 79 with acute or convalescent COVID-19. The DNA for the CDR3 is TGTGCCAGCAGTGGGCCCGGAGAGGGCACAGATACGCAGTATTTT. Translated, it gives CASSGPGEGTDTQYF.